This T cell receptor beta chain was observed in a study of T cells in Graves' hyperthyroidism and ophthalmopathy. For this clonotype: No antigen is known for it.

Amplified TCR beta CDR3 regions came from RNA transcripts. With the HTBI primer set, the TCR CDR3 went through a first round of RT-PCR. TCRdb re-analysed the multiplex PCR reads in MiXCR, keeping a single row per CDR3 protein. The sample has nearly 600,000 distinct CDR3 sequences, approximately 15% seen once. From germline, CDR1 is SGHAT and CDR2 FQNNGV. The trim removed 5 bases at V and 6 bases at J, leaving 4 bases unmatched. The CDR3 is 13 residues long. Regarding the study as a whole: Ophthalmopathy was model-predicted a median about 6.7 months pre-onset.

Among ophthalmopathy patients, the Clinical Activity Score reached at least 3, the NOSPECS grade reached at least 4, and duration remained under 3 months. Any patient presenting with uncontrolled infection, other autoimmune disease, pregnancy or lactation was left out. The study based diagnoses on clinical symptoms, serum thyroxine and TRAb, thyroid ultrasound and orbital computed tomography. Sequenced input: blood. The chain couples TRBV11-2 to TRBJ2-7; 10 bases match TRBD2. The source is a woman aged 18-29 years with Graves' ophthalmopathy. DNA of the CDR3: TGTGCCAGCAGCCAGGGACTAGCGAGCGAGCAGTACTTC. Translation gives CASSQGLASEQYF.